A single sample gave rise to the 31 T cell receptor beta chains below, sequenced in a study of blood T cell repertoires in COVID-19. Some clones are missing from TCRdb's copy, which holds only in-frame ones; the method was immunoSEQ multiplex PCR. The data contain some 250,000 clones, around 82% of them seen just once; the ten biggest clones take up about 3%. Sequenced: peripheral blood. The receptors here all came from a woman in her late teens or twenties with acute or convalescent COVID-19.

The V call is TRBV7-9, the J call TRBJ2-7; 10 nucleotides align to TRBD2. V lost 0 bases and J lost 6; bases outside the gene matches: 5. The CDR3 length is 15 residues. The V gene's germline CDR1 is SEHNR and CDR2 FQNEAQ (reference sequence). CDR3 sequence reads: CASSLAGTSVREQYF. The CDR3 nucleotides read TGTGCCAGCAGCTTAGCAGGGACTAGCGTTCGCGAGCAGTACTTC.

The rearrangement uses TRBV12-3 or TRBV12-4 and TRBJ1-5, with TRBD1 matching over 9 bases. V dropped 6 bases and J dropped 7; count of bases not matched to a gene: 4. The CDR3 extends over 13 amino acids. For the CDR3, the DNA is TGTGCCAGCAGCTGGGACAGGGTACAGCCCCAGCATTTT. It yields the protein CASSWDRVQPQHF.

The V and J genes are TRBV4-3 and TRBJ1-5; D unclear. Trimming pared 0 bases from V and 0 bases from J, leaving 12 bases between. Germline-derived CDR1 and CDR2 are LGHNA and YSLEER. The length of the CDR3 is 17 residues. CDR3 sequence: CASSQDSPRYSNQPQHF. The DNA of the CDR3 is TGCGCCAGCAGCCAAGATAGTCCCCGATATAGCAATCAGCCCCAGCATTTT.

The rearrangement links TRBV14 to TRBJ2-4; D remains unclear. V gave up 1 base and J gave up 1 base, with 11 bases separating them. This CDR3 has 16 residues. Germline V gene sequence: CDR1 SGHDN, CDR2 FVKESK. CDR3 coding DNA: TGTGCCAGCAGCCAAGGGCCGACGAGGGCCAAAAACATTCAGTACTTC. This translates into CASSQGPTRAKNIQYF.

This clone has just one count. J is TRBJ2-7 and V is TRBV3-1 (or the pseudogene TRBV3-2); TRBD1 matches 7 bases. The trim removed 3 bases at V and 1 base at J, leaving 9 bases unmatched. Germline assignment: CDR1 LGHDT and CDR2 YNNKEL (reference sequence). The CDR3 has 16 amino acids. This chain's CDR3 is CASSHRGRVHSYEQYF. The CDR3 bases are TGTGCCAGCAGCCATAGGGGGCGCGTCCATTCCTACGAGCAGTACTTC.

The V and J genes are TRBV7-2 and TRBJ2-3; 9 bases fit TRBD2. V was pared by 3 bases and J by 5 bases, with 12 bases of the junction left unmatched. Germline lookup yields CDR1 SGHTA and CDR2 FQGNSA. This CDR3 is built from 17 residues. The CDR3 nucleotides are TGTGCCAGCAGCTTGAGAGTTGGCGGGAGGGCCGGAGATACGCAGTATTTT. Translated, it gives CASSLRVGGRAGDTQYF.

The chain is built from TRBV27 and TRBJ2-7; 13 positions match TRBD2. Germline V gene data show CDR1 as MNHEY and CDR2 as SMNVEV (reference sequence). After removal of 4 bases from V and 4 bases from J, the junction contained 4 bases not matched to a gene. This CDR3 is 15 amino acids long. CDR3 in amino acids: CASSSLTSGRYEQYF. CDR3 DNA sequence: TGTGCCAGCAGTTCTTTGACTAGCGGGAGGTACGAGCAGTACTTC.

The chain couples TRBV9 to TRBJ1-5; D unresolved. V dropped 4 bases and J dropped 0 bases, with 11 bases sitting between them. The CDR3 is made up of 15 amino acids. Germline CDR1 SGDLS, CDR2 YYNGEE. The CDR3 protein is CASSPHGYSNQPQHF. The CDR3 bases are TGTGCCAGCAGCCCCCACGGGTATAGCAATCAGCCCCAGCATTTT.

The chain uses TRBV7-9 and TRBJ2-7; unclear D gene. With 6 bases removed from V and 2 bases from J, the gap between germline ends came to 14 bases. CDR1 SEHNR and CDR2 FQNEAQ come from the germline V gene (reference sequence). This CDR3 has 14 residues. This CDR3 is CASSRVGYAYEQYF. The CDR3 DNA reads TGTGCCAGCAGTCGGGTAGGCTATGCCTACGAGCAGTACTTC.

This chain connects TRBV19 to TRBJ2-1; 11 nucleotides align to TRBD1. Germline CDR1 reads LNHDA; CDR2 reads SQIVND (reference sequence). This CDR3 has 15 residues. The J segment lost 9 bases and the V segment lost 1 base, leaving 5 bases of the junction unmatched. CDR3 in amino acids: CASSIARTGGAEQFF. The CDR3 DNA sequence: TGTGCCAGTAGTATAGCGAGGACAGGGGGCGCTGAGCAGTTCTTC.

A remark on this clone: Germline is not matched at one junction end, which may reflect a read error. This chain links TRBV6-5 with TRBJ2-7; TRBD1 agrees at 10 bases. CDR1 is MNHEY and CDR2 is SVGAGI in the germline V gene. The CDR3 sequence is 16 residues long. Written as DNA, the CDR3 is TGTGCCAGCAGTTCCGACCAGTGGGACAGGGGCTACAAGCAGTACTTC. Translating it yields CASSSDQWDRGYKQYF.

The V and J genes are TRBV21-1 and TRBJ2-1; TRBD2, the D gene given by the table, was not confirmed from the DNA. TRBV21-1 is shown as a pseudogene. The CDR3 extends over 18 amino acids. CDR3 in DNA: TGTGCCAGCAGCAAAGTTGGGTCTAGCAGTAGCTCCTACAATGAGCAGTTCTTC. Translation gives CASSKVGSSSSSYNEQFF.

This chain links TRBV4-3 with TRBJ1-4; 8 nucleotides match TRBD1. Trimming removed 3 bases from V and 2 bases from J; junction bases left unmatched: 2. Germline V gives CDR1 LGHNA, CDR2 YSLEER. There are 15 residues in the CDR3. The CDR3 DNA reads as TGCGCCAGCAGCCAGGGGGACAGGACTAATGAAAAACTGTTTTTT. This sequence encodes CASSQGDRTNEKLFF.

This chain connects TRBV20-1 to TRBJ1-2, with a weak D call TRBD1 (6 bases). Trimming pared 6 bases from V and 8 bases from J, leaving 13 bases between. CDR3 length equals 11 residues. From germline, CDR1 is DFQATT and CDR2 SNEGSKA (reference sequence). The CDR3 sequence is CSALDRGGYTF. CDR3 coding DNA: TGCAGTGCGCTGGACAGAGGAGGCTACACCTTC.

The CDR3: CASSLAPQGAGVYGYTF. The CDR3 nucleotides read TGTGCCAGCAGTTTAGCCCCCCAGGGGGCGGGGGTCTATGGCTACACCTTC. The chain combines TRBV27 with TRBJ1-2; TRBD1 aligns across 8 bases. CDR1 and CDR2 from the germline V gene are MNHEY and SMNVEV (reference sequence). The junction had 12 bases not matched to a gene; V was cut back by 2 bases and J by 4 bases. This CDR3 comprises 17 residues.

The J gene is TRBJ2-7, the V gene TRBV4-3, with 8 positions matching TRBD1. The trim removed 3 bases at V and 1 base at J, leaving 2 bases unmatched. The CDR3 totals 14 residues. Germline CDR1 reads LGHNA; CDR2 reads YSLEER. Here the CDR3 reads CASSQRDRSYEQYF. Here the CDR3 DNA reads TGCGCCAGCAGCCAGCGGGACAGGTCCTACGAGCAGTACTTC.

The rearrangement uses TRBV7-8 and TRBJ2-7, with a possible D match to TRBD1 (6 bases). The germline V gene encodes CDR1 SGHVS and CDR2 FQNEAQ. Trimming removed 1 base at V and 3 bases at J, with 19 bases between. The length of the CDR3 is 17 residues. The CDR3 sequence: CASSLVRFGTPVYEQYF. As DNA, the CDR3 is TGTGCCAGCAGCTTAGTCAGGTTTGGGACACCGGTCTACGAGCAGTACTTC.

The chain uses TRBV5-1 and TRBJ2-3; maybe TRBD2 (6 bases). The V end was cut by 3 bases, the J end by 0 bases, with 14 bases between. Germline V gives CDR1 SGHRS, CDR2 YFSETQ. The CDR3 covers 16 residues. CDR3 sequence reads: CASSSQLALSTDTQYF. The CDR3 DNA follows: TGCGCCAGCAGCTCGCAACTAGCACTCAGCACAGATACGCAGTATTTT.

V usage is TRBV6-5 and J usage is TRBJ2-7; TRBD1 might be the D (6 bases). This CDR3 has 13 residues. Trimming stripped 8 bases from V and 1 base from J, with 12 bases between. CDR1 is MNHEY and CDR2 is SVGAGI in the germline V gene. CDR3 nucleotide sequence: TGTGCCAGCGCACAAACAGGGTCCTACGAGCAGTACTTC. Translating gives CASAQTGSYEQYF.

This clone has just one count. This rearrangement joins TRBV2 to TRBJ1-1; D possibly corresponds to TRBD1 (5 bases). V lost 6 bases to trimming and J lost 0 bases, with 8 bases between them. The CDR3 totals 13 residues. The V gene's germline CDR1 is SNHLY and CDR2 FYNNEI. The CDR3 sequence is CASRQALNTEAFF. CDR3 in DNA: TGTGCCAGCAGACAGGCGCTGAACACTGAAGCTTTCTTT. Complete variable domain (other parts from reference TRBV2 and TRBJ1-1): EPEVTQTPSHQVTQMGQEVILRCVPISNHLYFYWYRQILGQKVEFLVSFYNNEISEKSEIFDDQFSVERPDGSNFTLKIRSTKLEDSAMYFCASRQALNTEAFFGQGTRLTVV.

This sequence joins TRBV27 and TRBJ2-7, with no clear D. Trimming took off 2 bases at V and 0 bases at J, with 5 bases between the two ends. Germline assignment: CDR1 MNHEY and CDR2 SMNVEV (reference sequence). There are 13 residues in the CDR3. CDR3 in amino acids: CASSLPTSYEQYF. The CDR3 nucleotides are TGTGCCAGCAGTTTACCTACCTCCTACGAGCAGTACTTC.

The rearrangement uses TRBV5-1 and TRBJ2-7; tentatively, D is TRBD1 (6 bases). The V end lost 1 base, the J end lost 3 bases, and 8 bases lay between the germline ends. Germline V lookup: CDR1 SGHRS, CDR2 YFSETQ. The CDR3 totals 13 residues. Here the CDR3 reads CASSLYRDYEQYF. As DNA, the CDR3 is TGCGCCAGCAGCTTGTACAGGGACTACGAGCAGTACTTC.

This clone has a handful of counts. The genes are TRBV11-1 and TRBJ2-3; maybe TRBD2 (5 bases). CDR3 size: 14 residues. The germline CDR1 and CDR2 sequences are SGHAT and FQDESV (reference sequence). V shed 5 bases and J shed 2 bases, with 11 bases lying between them. The CDR3 spells CASSPGLFTDTQYF. The CDR3 DNA is TGTGCCAGCAGCCCAGGACTCTTCACAGATACGCAGTATTTT.

Turning to this clone: The sample holds other DNA sequences that translate to the same CDR3. The chain joins TRBV7-2 to TRBJ1-2; TRBD1 might be the D (6 bases). CDR1 and CDR2 (germline): SGHTA, FQGNSA. Trimming pared 5 bases from V and 1 base from J, leaving 8 bases between. This CDR3 is 13 amino acids long. CDR3 amino acids: CASSPDSNYGYTF. CDR3 in DNA: TGTGCCAGCAGCCCGGACAGTAACTATGGCTACACCTTC.

CDR3 nucleotide sequence: TGCAGCGTTGCGCTCGGGAAAGATCAGCCCCAGCATTTT. Translated, it gives CSVALGKDQPQHF. This sequence joins TRBV29-1 and TRBJ1-5; the D is unclear. Germline V gene data show CDR1 as SQVTM and CDR2 as ANQGSEA. V lost 4 bases and J lost 5, with 12 bases in between. This CDR3 contains 13 residues.

V gene TRBV5-5 combines with J gene TRBJ1-5, with 7 nucleotides matching TRBD1. CDR1 is SGHKS and CDR2 is YYEKEE in the germline V gene (reference sequence). Germline trimming cut 0 bases from V and 7 bases from J; bases unmatched to any gene: 7. The CDR3 spans 15 residues. The CDR3 DNA is TGTGCCAGCAGCTTGGAACAGGGGATCGGACAGCCCCAGCATTTT. Translation gives CASSLEQGIGQPQHF.

This rearrangement joins TRBV9 to TRBJ1-2, with 8 bases fitting TRBD1. The germline V gene has CDR1 SGDLS and CDR2 YYNGEE. This CDR3 has 12 residues. V shed 3 bases, J shed 5 bases, and the junction held 0 bases outside the gene matches. The CDR3 sequence is CASSGQGYGYTF. CDR3 nucleotides: TGTGCCAGCAGCGGACAGGGGTATGGCTACACCTTC. Supplemented by reference TRBV9 and TRBJ1-2, the full variable domain reads DSGVTQTPKHLITATGQRVTLRCSPRSGDLSVYWYQQSLDQGLQFLIQYYNGEERAKGNILERFSAQQFPDLHSELNLSSLELGDSALYFCASSGQGYGYTFGSGTRLTVV.

The chain combines TRBV4-2 with TRBJ1-4, with 7 bases fitting TRBD1. The trim removed 4 bases at V and 8 bases at J, leaving 1 base unmatched. Germline V gene lookup returns CDR1 LGHNA and CDR2 YNFKEQ. The CDR3 length is 12 residues. CDR3 DNA: TGTGCCAGCAGCCGACAGGGCGAAAAACTGTTTTTT. Its translation is CASSRQGEKLFF.

The chain joins TRBV6-1 to TRBJ1-1; D is unresolved. This CDR3 is 14 amino acids long. Trimming took 3 bases from V and 3 from J, leaving 11 bases between them. Germline CDR1 is MNHNS and CDR2 is SASEGT. The CDR3 coding sequence is TGTGCCAGCAGTGAGAGAGGGCGTGACACTGAAGCTTTCTTT. This translates into CASSERGRDTEAFF.

The genes are TRBV6-1 and TRBJ1-1; 7 bases align to TRBD1. The CDR3 length is 11 residues. Germline V lookup: CDR1 MNHNS, CDR2 SASEGT. V was clipped by 7 bases and J by 7 bases; unmatched bases: 3. The CDR3 protein is CASTDRVEAFF. The CDR3 bases are TGTGCCAGCACTGACAGGGTTGAAGCTTTCTTT.

The V gene is TRBV15, the J gene TRBJ2-7; maybe TRBD2 (6 bases). Germline V gene lookup returns CDR1 LNHNV and CDR2 YYDKDF (reference sequence). This CDR3 region has 17 residues. The ends were cut back, 3 bases at V and 3 bases at J, with 21 bases in the middle. Here the CDR3 DNA reads TGTGCCACCAGCAGGGCTCTTGGGCTAGCGAAAGTCTACGAGCAGTACTTC. The encoded protein is CATSRALGLAKVYEQYF.